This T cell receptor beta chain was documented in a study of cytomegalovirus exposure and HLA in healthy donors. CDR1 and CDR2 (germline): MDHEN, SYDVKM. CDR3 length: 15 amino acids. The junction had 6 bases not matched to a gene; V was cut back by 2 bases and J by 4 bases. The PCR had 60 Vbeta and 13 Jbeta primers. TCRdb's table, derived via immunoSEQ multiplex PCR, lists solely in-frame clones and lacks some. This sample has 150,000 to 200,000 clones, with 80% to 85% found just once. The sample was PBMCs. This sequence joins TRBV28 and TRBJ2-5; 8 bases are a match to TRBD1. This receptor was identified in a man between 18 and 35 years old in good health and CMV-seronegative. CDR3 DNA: TGTGCCAGCAGTTTAATAGACAGGGGCAGAGAGACCCAGTACTTC. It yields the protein CASSLIDRGRETQYF.